Each of the 18 T cell receptor beta chains below was sequenced from the same sample in a study of T cell repertoires in cytomegalovirus infection. TCRdb reanalysed the reads using MiXCR and keeps one entry per CDR3 protein. The data hold around 630,000 distinct CDR3 sequences, with less than 25% observed a single time. Sequenced material: CD8+ T cells from PBMCs. The origin of the receptors is a human donor in good health (CMV status not recorded). Some clones in this sample may be carry-over from other donors' samples.

This clonotype was seen more than once but under ten times. This chain uses TRBV2 with TRBJ1-1; D is unclear. The CDR3 contains 17 residues. Germline CDR1 and CDR2: SNHLY and FYNNEI. V lost 2 bases to trimming and J lost 0 bases, with 16 bases between them. CDR3 amino acids: CASSEFALERMNTEAFF. CDR3 DNA: TGTGCCAGCAGTGAATTTGCCCTTGAACGCATGAACACTGAAGCTTTCTTT.

The chain has TRBV20-1 and TRBJ1-1, with unresolved D. The germline gives CDR1 DFQATT, CDR2 SNEGSKA (reference sequence). V was cut by 0 bases and J by 2 bases, with 10 bases left in between. This CDR3 contains 14 residues. DNA for the CDR3: TGCAGTGCTAGAGACCCCGACCTTAACACTGAAGCTTTCTTT. Protein: CSARDPDLNTEAFF.

This clonotype was counted a few times. The V call is TRBV20-1, the J call TRBJ1-1; no definite D call. In germline, CDR1 is DFQATT, CDR2 SNEGSKA (reference sequence). The CDR3 runs 15 residues. The V end lost 1 base, the J end lost 1 base, and 13 bases lay between the germline ends. The DNA for the CDR3 is TGCAGTGCTAGAGTCCATGGAAGAAGGAACACTGAAGCTTTCTTT. Translating it yields CSARVHGRRNTEAFF.

This chain joins TRBV4-1 and TRBJ2-3; D remains ambiguous. This CDR3 contains 14 residues. Between the trimmed V and J ends, which lost 1 base and 0 bases, there was a span of 5 bases. The germline V gene has CDR1 MGHRA and CDR2 YSYEKL. CDR3 DNA: TGCGCCAGCAGCCAAGTGGGGAGCACAGATACGCAGTATTTT. Its translation is CASSQVGSTDTQYF.

This clonotype was observed a handful of times. This sequence joins TRBV4-2 and TRBJ2-1; D remains ambiguous. CDR1 is LGHNA, CDR2 YNFKEQ, per germline. CDR3 size: 12 residues. V lost 0 bases and J lost 10, with 7 bases in between. CDR3 sequence: CASSQEGREQFF. CDR3 DNA: TGTGCCAGCAGCCAAGAAGGCCGAGAGCAGTTCTTC.

About this clonotype: A much bigger clone sits one base away, suggesting this may be a read error. This sequence joins TRBV4-1 and TRBJ1-1; 7 nucleotides agree with TRBD1. This CDR3 is 16 amino acids long. From germline, CDR1 is MGHRA and CDR2 YSYEKL. V trimming: 0 bases; J trimming: 0 bases; junction bases outside the gene matches: 4. CDR3 protein: CASSQETGDMNTEAFF. CDR3 sequence (DNA): TGCGCCAGCAGCCAAGAAACAGGGGACATGAACACTGAAGCTTTCTTT.

This clonotype was seen more than once but under ten times. J is TRBJ2-4 and V is TRBV20-1; a possible D gene is TRBD1 (8 bases). Germline CDR1 is DFQATT and CDR2 is SNEGSKA (reference sequence). Deletions cut 6 bases from V and 7 bases from J, with 19 bases between. The CDR3 spans 14 residues. The chain's CDR3 is CSAFLTGGGNIQYF. The CDR3 DNA follows: TGCAGTGCCTTTCTAACAGGGGGAGGGAACATTCAGTACTTC.

This clonotype has more than one count but fewer than ten. CDR3: CASSPPLSSYNEQFF. In DNA, the CDR3 is TGTGCCAGCAGTCCCCCGTTGAGCTCCTACAATGAGCAGTTCTTC. The chain recombines TRBV12-3 or TRBV12-4 with TRBJ2-1; D uncertain. This CDR3 has 15 amino acids. Trimming took off 5 bases at V and 0 bases at J, with 11 bases between the two ends.

The CDR3, as DNA: TGTGCCATCAGTCCCGGGGGGGGGAACACTGAAGCTTTCTTT. Protein: CAISPGGGNTEAFF. The V and J genes are TRBV10-3 and TRBJ1-1, with D possibly being TRBD1 (5 bases). Germline V CDR1 and CDR2: ENHRY, SYGVKD. The CDR3 length is 14 residues. The ends were cut back, 5 bases at V and 1 base at J, with 11 bases in the middle.

Details on this clonotype: A clone one base away is much larger, so this may be a read error. V and J are TRBV10-3 and TRBJ2-7; D not resolved. Per germline, CDR1 ENHRY and CDR2 SYGVKD. V was pared by 11 bases and J by 7 bases, with 18 bases between. The CDR3 runs 12 residues. The DNA of the CDR3 is TGTGCCGCAACCGGGTCTCTTCTAGAGCAGTACTTC. Protein: CAATGSLLEQYF.

This clonotype was detected many times. The chain is built from TRBV7-8 and TRBJ2-1; the match to TRBD2 covers 10 bases. The CDR3 totals 15 residues. The V segment lost 8 bases and the J segment 4 bases; nucleotides outside the gene matches: 8. Germline V gene data show CDR1 as SGHVS and CDR2 as FQNEAQ. CDR3: CASGERGGEYNEQFF. DNA of the CDR3: TGTGCCAGCGGCGAGCGGGGGGGCGAGTACAATGAGCAGTTCTTC. The complete variable domain, with remaining parts taken from reference TRBV7-8 and TRBJ2-1, reads GAGVSQSPRYKVAKRGQDVALRCDPISGHVSLFWYQQALGQGPEFLTYFQNEAQLDKSGLPSDRFFAERPEGSVSTLKIQRTQQEDSAVYLCASGERGGEYNEQFFGPGTRLTVL.

This clonotype was observed many times. The chain links TRBV6-6 to TRBJ1-6; D uncertain. Germline V lookup: CDR1 MNHNY, CDR2 SVGAGI (reference sequence). V was clipped by 2 bases and J by 0 bases, with 14 bases between them. The CDR3 consists of 18 residues. The CDR3 nucleotides read TGTGCCAGCAGTTACCTCCCGAACTTGAGCTCCTATAATTCACCCCTCCACTTT. Amino acid sequence: CASSYLPNLSSYNSPLHF.

This clonotype occurred a few times. This sequence joins TRBV7-9 and TRBJ1-4; no firm D call. The CDR3 is 20 residues long. Germline V gene data show CDR1 as SEHNR and CDR2 as FQNEAQ (reference sequence). V dropped 6 bases and J dropped 0 bases, with 26 bases sitting between them. The CDR3 loop reads CASRLQNLGMNSATNEKLFF. CDR3 bases: TGTGCCAGCAGGCTACAAAATCTGGGGATGAACAGCGCAACTAATGAAAAACTGTTTTTT.

This rearrangement joins TRBV12-5 to TRBJ1-2; D is unclear. Trimming left V 6 bases short and J 8 bases short, with 16 bases between. The CDR3 covers 13 residues. Germline CDR1 LGHNT, CDR2 FRNRAP. Here the CDR3 DNA reads TGTGCTAGTGGGATCGGAGAGGTCAACGGCTACACCTTC. It is translated as CASGIGEVNGYTF.

As for this clonotype: A much larger clonotype is one base distant, so this may be a read error. The chain has TRBV19 and TRBJ1-1; 7 bases are shared with TRBD1. Germline V gene sequence: CDR1 LNHDA, CDR2 SQIVND (reference sequence). The length of the CDR3 is 15 residues. J was trimmed by 0 bases and V by 7 bases; bases with no gene match: 8. This chain's CDR3 is CASNASGTVNTEAFF. CDR3 bases: TGTGCCAGTAATGCCTCCGGGACAGTGAACACTGAAGCTTTCTTT.

This clonotype appeared a few times. The chain has TRBV7-9 and TRBJ2-3; D may be TRBD2 (6 bases). Germline-derived CDR1 and CDR2 are SEHNR and FQNEAQ (reference sequence). V lost 5 bases, J lost 2 bases, and 17 bases lay in between. The CDR3 has 16 residues. CDR3: CASSQEAGPFTDTQYF. CDR3 nucleotides: TGTGCCAGCAGCCAAGAGGCGGGGCCTTTCACAGATACGCAGTATTTT.

This clonotype was recorded many times. This chain links TRBV7-8 with TRBJ1-1; possibly TRBD1 for D (5 bases). Germline CDR1 and CDR2: SGHVS and FQNEAQ. Trimming left V 7 bases short and J 7 bases short, with 13 bases between. This CDR3 comprises 12 residues. In DNA, the CDR3 is TGTGCCAGCACCCCGGGGGGGGGTGAAGCTTTCTTT. Amino acid sequence: CASTPGGGEAFF.

The chain has TRBV28 and TRBJ2-7; 7 bases map to TRBD1. CDR3 length: 15 amino acids. Germline V gene lookup returns CDR1 MDHEN and CDR2 SYDVKM. The V and J ends lost 4 bases and 3 bases, in that order; junction bases with no gene match: 9. The CDR3 bases are TGTGCCAGCAGTTCCCCATTGACAGGGAGCTACGAGCAGTACGTC. It translates to CASSSPLTGSYEQYV.